Listed below are T cell receptor beta chains from one sample, sequenced in a study of post-analysis software for immune sequencing data. TCRdb reprocessed the PCR reads with MiXCR, giving one entry per CDR3 protein. The sample shows about 540,000 distinct CDR3 sequences, 30% to 40% of them seen only once. Sequences were obtained from blood. These receptors were taken from a girl between 2 and 17 years old with multiple sclerosis. The CDR3 runs from the conserved cysteine through the conserved F or W. Fields, in order: J gene, V gene, clone size, D gene, CDR3 DNA, CDR3 protein. A D gene is named only where the DNA matches it firmly. Rows give clone size only sometimes, using once, few, many, or a class for an expanded clone.

TRBJ2-1,TRBV4-1,few,TRBD2,TGCGCCAGCACGACTAGCGGGGGGGGCTATGAGCAGTTCTTC,CASTTSGGGYEQFF
TRBJ1-1,TRBV9,NA,NA,TGTGCCAGTGGGGCGACGAACGCTGAAGCTTTCTTT,CASGATNAEAFF
TRBJ2-1,TRBV20-1,NA,TRBD1,TGCAGTGGTAGGACAGGGGGGAGGTACAATGAGCAGTTCTTC,CSGRTGGRYNEQFF
TRBJ2-3,TRBV20-1,NA,NA,NA,CSVLLSSGGYSSTDTQYF
TRBJ2-1,TRBV5-1,NA,NA,TGCGCCAGCAGCTTGAACAGGGCCAAAAACAATGAGCAGTTCTTC,CASSLNRAKNNEQFF
TRBJ2-3,TRBV10-3,NA,TRBD2,TGTGCCATCAGCGGGACTAGCGGGGGGGCCGGCACAGATACGCAGTATTTT,CAISGTSGGAGTDTQYF
TRBJ1-3,TRBV5-6,NA,TRBD1,TGTGCCAGCAGCTGGGGCGGGACAGGTGGCTCTGGAAACACCATATATTTT,CASSWGGTGGSGNTIYF
TRBJ2-1,TRBV18,few,TRBD2,TGTGCCAGCTCACCACCGCGGGGAGGGGCCTCCTACAATGAGCAGTTCTTC,CASSPPRGGASYNEQFF
TRBJ2-1,TRBV5-1,NA,NA,TGCGCCAGCAGCTTGGCCAGCCAGGGCGCCTACAATGAGCAGGTCTTC,CASSLASQGAYNEQVF
TRBJ2-4,TRBV7-2,NA,TRBD2,TGTGCCAGCAGCTTAGTAGTAGCGGGGGGGGTCTTGGCCAAAAACATTCAGTACTTC,CASSLVVAGGVLAKNIQYF
TRBJ2-3,TRBV5-1,NA,NA,TGCGCCAGCAGCTGGGCCATGGGCACAGATACGCAGTATTTT,CASSWAMGTDTQYF
TRBJ1-1,TRBV11-2,few,TRBD1,TGTGCCAGCAGCTTAGGACAGGGGGCGACTGCTTTCTTT,CASSLGQGATAFF
TRBJ2-7,TRBV3-1,few,TRBD2,TGTGCCAGCAGCCAAGGAGAGCGGGGGGTGGACGAGCAGTACTTC,CASSQGERGVDEQYF
TRBJ2-6,TRBV5-1,NA,NA,TGCGCCAGCAGCTATGAGTGGGCCAACGTCCTGACTTTC,CASSYEWANVLTF
TRBJ2-2,TRBV7-7,few,NA,TGTGCTAGCAGCTTATCAGGGGCCGGGGAGCTGTTTTTT,CASSLSGAGELFF
TRBJ1-1,TRBV29-1,NA,NA,TGCAGCGTTACAGGGAACACTGAAGCTTTCTTT,CSVTGNTEAFF
TRBJ2-6,TRBV6-5,many,NA,TGTGCCTCTTGGGCGTCCGGGGCCAACGTCCTGACTTTC,CASWASGANVLTF
TRBJ1-1,TRBV6-6,NA,TRBD1,TGTGCCAGCAGTGACAGACAGGGAGGGGACACTGAAGCTTTCTTT,CASSDRQGGDTEAFF
TRBJ1-1,TRBV29-1,NA,TRBD1,TGCAGCGTTGGGGGCGGAGGACAGGGGAACACTGAAGCTTTCTTT,CSVGGGGQGNTEAFF
TRBJ2-3,TRBV5-1,few,TRBD1,TGCGCCAGCAGCTTGGGACAGGGGGCGAGTAGTGCAGATACGCAGTATTTT,CASSLGQGASSADTQYF
TRBJ2-7,TRBV5-1,NA,TRBD1,TGCGCCAGCACCCGGACAGGGCTGGACTACGAGCAGTACTTC,CASTRTGLDYEQYF
TRBJ2-1,TRBV3-1,few,NA,TGTGCCAGCAGTCAAGTCCAGTCTCTGAAATCCAATGAGCAGTTCTTC,CASSQVQSLKSNEQFF
TRBJ1-2,TRBV12-3/TRBV12-4,NA,TRBD1,TGTGCCAGCAGCTATGGACAGGGTCTCTATGGCTACACCTTC,CASSYGQGLYGYTF
TRBJ1-4,TRBV5-5,few,NA,TGTGCCAGCAGCCAAATCTGGAATCATTCTGGGAAACTGTTTTTT,CASSQIWNHSGKLFF
TRBJ1-1,TRBV5-1,once,NA,TGCGCCAGCAGCCCCCGAGGCAGGGCGCTGAACACTGAAGCTTTCTTT,CASSPRGRALNTEAFF
TRBJ1-1,TRBV12-3/TRBV12-4,few,NA,TGTGCCAGCAGCTACGGACGGAACACTGAAGCTTTCTTT,CASSYGRNTEAFF
TRBJ2-3,TRBV4-2,NA,NA,TGTGCCAGCAGCCAAGACCCGACGGGGTTCGGAGATACGCAGTATTTT,CASSQDPTGFGDTQYF
TRBJ1-2,TRBV18,once,NA,TGTGCCAGCTCACTCCGGACACCGGGGGCCTATGGCTACACCTTC,CASSLRTPGAYGYTF
TRBJ2-5,TRBV24-1,few,NA,TGTGCCACCAGTGATCCCCCCCGGCGTGGAAGGGAGACCCAGTACTTC,CATSDPPRRGRETQYF
TRBJ2-3,TRBV28,NA,TRBD2,TGTGCCAGCAGGGGTAGCGGGGGGGACACAGATACGCAGTATTTT,CASRGSGGDTDTQYF
TRBJ2-2,TRBV6-5,NA,NA,TGTGCCAGCAGTTACTCAAGCTTGGCGGGGGAGCTGTTTTTT,CASSYSSLAGELFF
TRBJ2-1,TRBV5-1,NA,NA,TGCGCCAGCAGCTTCGGTGTTCAAATGGGGACGGGTGAGCAGTTCTTC,CASSFGVQMGTGEQFF
TRBJ2-3,TRBV10-3,NA,TRBD2,TGTGCCATCAGTGAGTCACGCGGGGGGCCCACAGATACGCAGTATTTT,CAISESRGGPTDTQYF
TRBJ2-4,TRBV3-1,few,TRBD2,TGTGCCAGCAGCCAAGATATGCAGACTAGCGGGGGGTATGAGCAGTACTTC,CASSQDMQTSGGYEQYF
TRBJ2-5,TRBV6-6,few,NA,TGTGCCAGCAGTAGGGTCCAGGGAGAACCTTCCAAGCAGTACTTC,CASSRVQGEPSKQYF
TRBJ1-2,TRBV3-1,few,NA,TGTGCCAGCAGCCAAGGCCTTCCAGGGTACTATGGCTACACCTTC,CASSQGLPGYYGYTF
TRBJ2-5,TRBV20-1,few,NA,TGCAGTGCTAGAGCCTTACCGGAGACCCAGTACTTC,CSARALPETQYF
TRBJ2-7,TRBV27,NA,TRBD1,TGTGCCAGCAGTTTCCTGGACAGGGGCGGCGAGCAGTACTTC,CASSFLDRGGEQYF
TRBJ1-1,TRBV6-5,NA,NA,TGTGCCAGCAAGTACCTCATGAACACTGAAGCTTTCTTT,CASKYLMNTEAFF
TRBJ2-5,TRBV4-1,NA,NA,TGCGCCAGCAGCCAGGGACTGACGCAAGAGACCCAGTACTTC,CASSQGLTQETQYF
TRBJ2-1,TRBV11-2,NA,TRBD2,TGTGCCAGCAGCGTGATAAGGACGGGGGGTTGGTACAATGAGCAGTTCTTC,CASSVIRTGGWYNEQFF
TRBJ2-4,TRBV19,NA,NA,TGTGCCAGTAGTATGGCAGGGAAAAACATTCAGTACTTC,CASSMAGKNIQYF
TRBJ1-2,TRBV12-3/TRBV12-4,NA,NA,TGTGCCAGCAGGTCCCAGGGAGTTTATGGCTACACCTTC,CASRSQGVYGYTF
TRBJ2-1,TRBV20-1,NA,TRBD1,TGCAGTGCTACTAGCCCTCGGACAGGGGGCAGTGGGCAGTTCTTC,CSATSPRTGGSGQFF
TRBJ1-1,TRBV9,NA,NA,TGTGCCAGCAGCCACGGTGGAGGGATGAACACTGAAGCTTTCTTT,CASSHGGGMNTEAFF
TRBJ1-2,TRBV11-2,NA,NA,TGTGCCAGTAGCTTAGATGGGTCATCTTATGGCTACACCTTC,CASSLDGSSYGYTF
TRBJ1-2,TRBV4-1,NA,TRBD1,TGCGCCAGCAGCCACCCCACAGGGGTCTATGGCTACACCTTC,CASSHPTGVYGYTF
TRBJ2-5,TRBV29-1,NA,NA,TGCAGCGGCGCCGGGACTGCCGGCTCAGAGACCCAGTACTTC,CSGAGTAGSETQYF
TRBJ2-7,TRBV5-1,few,NA,TGCGCCAGCACCTCCGACTATTACTCCTACGAGCAGTACTTC,CASTSDYYSYEQYF
TRBJ1-2,TRBV7-2,NA,NA,TGTGCCAGCACCCACGGACCGGGGGACCTTGCTTCAAGCTACGGCTACACCTTC,CASTHGPGDLASSYGYTF